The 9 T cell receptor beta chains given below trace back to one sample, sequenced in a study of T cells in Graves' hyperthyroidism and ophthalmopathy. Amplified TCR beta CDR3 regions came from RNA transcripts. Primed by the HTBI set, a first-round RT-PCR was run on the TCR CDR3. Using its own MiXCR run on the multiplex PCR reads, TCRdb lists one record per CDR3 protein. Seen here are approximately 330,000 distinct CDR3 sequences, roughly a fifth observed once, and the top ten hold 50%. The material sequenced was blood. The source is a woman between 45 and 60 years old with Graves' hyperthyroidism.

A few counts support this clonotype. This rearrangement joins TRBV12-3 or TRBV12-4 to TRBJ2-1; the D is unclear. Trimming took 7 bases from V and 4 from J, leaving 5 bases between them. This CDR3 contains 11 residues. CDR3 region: CASKRYNEQFF. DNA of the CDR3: TGTGCCAGCAAGAGGTACAATGAGCAGTTCTTC.

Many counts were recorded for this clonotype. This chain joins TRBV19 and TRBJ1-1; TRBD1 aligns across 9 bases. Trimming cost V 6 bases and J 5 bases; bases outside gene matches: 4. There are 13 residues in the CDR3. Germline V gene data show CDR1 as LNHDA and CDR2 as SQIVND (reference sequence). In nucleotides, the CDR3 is TGTGCCAGTAGACCGACAGGGGGTACTGAAGCTTTCTTT. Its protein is CASRPTGGTEAFF.

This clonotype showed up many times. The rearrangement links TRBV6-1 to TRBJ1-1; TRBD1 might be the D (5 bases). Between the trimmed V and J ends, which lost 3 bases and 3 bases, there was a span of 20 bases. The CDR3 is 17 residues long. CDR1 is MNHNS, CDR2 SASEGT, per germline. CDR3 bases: TGTGCCAGCAGTGAGAGTCCCGGGACCTTTTCGGACACTGAAGCTTTCTTT. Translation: CASSESPGTFSDTEAFF.

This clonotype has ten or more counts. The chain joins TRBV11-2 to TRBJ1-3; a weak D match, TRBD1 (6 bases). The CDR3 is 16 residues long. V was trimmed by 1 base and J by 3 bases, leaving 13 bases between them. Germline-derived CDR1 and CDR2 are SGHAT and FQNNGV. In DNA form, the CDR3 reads TGTGCCAGCAGCTTAGGTCTGGGGGGCCGTGGAAACACCATATATTTT. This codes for CASSLGLGGRGNTIYF.

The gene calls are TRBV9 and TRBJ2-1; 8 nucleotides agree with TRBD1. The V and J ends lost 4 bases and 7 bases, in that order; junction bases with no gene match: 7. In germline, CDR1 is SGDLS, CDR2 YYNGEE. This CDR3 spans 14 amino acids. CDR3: CASSHDQGANEQFF. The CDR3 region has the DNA TGTGCCAGCAGCCATGATCAGGGGGCGAATGAGCAGTTCTTC.

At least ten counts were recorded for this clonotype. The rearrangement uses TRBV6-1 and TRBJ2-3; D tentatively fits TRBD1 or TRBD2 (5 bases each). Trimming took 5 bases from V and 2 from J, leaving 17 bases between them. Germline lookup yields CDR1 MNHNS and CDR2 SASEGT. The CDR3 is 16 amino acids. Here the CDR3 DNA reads TGTGCCAGCAGTTACGGGGCCGCGGCGACCACAGATACGCAGTATTTT. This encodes CASSYGAAATTDTQYF.

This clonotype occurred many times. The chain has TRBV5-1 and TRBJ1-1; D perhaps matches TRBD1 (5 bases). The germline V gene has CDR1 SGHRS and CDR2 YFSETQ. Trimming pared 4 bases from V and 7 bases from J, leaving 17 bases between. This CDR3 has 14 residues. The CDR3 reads CASSLGRTGVEAFF. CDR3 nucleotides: TGCGCCAGCAGCCTGGGACGAACAGGAGTTGAAGCTTTCTTT.

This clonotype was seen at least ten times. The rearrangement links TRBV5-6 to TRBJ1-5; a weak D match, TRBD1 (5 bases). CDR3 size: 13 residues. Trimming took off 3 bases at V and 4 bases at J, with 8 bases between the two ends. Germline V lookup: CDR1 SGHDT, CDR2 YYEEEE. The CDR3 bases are TGTGCCAGCAGCTGGGGCTTAAATCAGCCCCAGCATTTT. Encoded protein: CASSWGLNQPQHF.

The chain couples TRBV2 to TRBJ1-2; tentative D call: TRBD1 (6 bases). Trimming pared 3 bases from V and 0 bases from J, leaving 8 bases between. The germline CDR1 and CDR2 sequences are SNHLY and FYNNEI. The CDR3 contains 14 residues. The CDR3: CASSEGAANYGYTF. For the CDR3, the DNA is TGTGCCAGCAGTGAGGGGGCGGCTAACTATGGCTACACCTTC.